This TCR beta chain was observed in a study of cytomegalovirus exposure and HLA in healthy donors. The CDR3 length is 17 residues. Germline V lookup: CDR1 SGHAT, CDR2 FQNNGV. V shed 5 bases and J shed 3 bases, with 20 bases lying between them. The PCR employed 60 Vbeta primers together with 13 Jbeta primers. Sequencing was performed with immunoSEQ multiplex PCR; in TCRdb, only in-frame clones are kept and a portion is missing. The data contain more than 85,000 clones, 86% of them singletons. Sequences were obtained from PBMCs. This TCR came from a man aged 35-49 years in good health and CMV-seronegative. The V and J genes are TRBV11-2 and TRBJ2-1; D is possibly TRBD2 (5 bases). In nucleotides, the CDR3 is TGTGCCAGCAGCCCAGAACGGGGTTCGTCCTACTACAATGAGCAGTTCTTC. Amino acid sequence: CASSPERGSSYYNEQFF.